These T cell receptor beta chains were read from a single sample in a study of T-cell memory formation after mild COVID-19. TCRdb analysed the 5' RACE reads with MiXCR anew, one entry per CDR3 protein. The sample shows around 200,000 distinct CDR3 sequences, about a fifth of them seen only once. Sequencing input: PBMCs or a T cell subset sorted from them (not recorded which). The receptors originated from a man aged 18-30 years who had mild COVID-19 (a few samples of this study predate the infection). Cell type and time point are not known. CDR3s include the opening cysteine and the closing phenylalanine or tryptophan. D genes are given only for firm matches. Clone size is shown for a subset of rows, as once, few, many or a class of expanded clone.

V gene	J gene	D gene	clone size	CDR3 protein	CDR3 DNA
TRBV6-5	TRBJ2-1	TRBD1	NA	CASSTDRVGPNEQFF	TGTGCCAGCAGTACCGACAGGGTTGGCCCCAATGAGCAGTTCTTC
TRBV7-2	TRBJ2-1	NA	many	CASSLSFTNAEQFF	TGTGCCAGCAGCTTAAGTTTCACTAACGCTGAGCAGTTCTTC
TRBV5-1	TRBJ1-4	NA	many	CASSSNGPNEKLFF	TGCGCCAGCAGCTCTAACGGACCGAATGAAAAACTGTTTTTT
TRBV20-1	TRBJ2-7	TRBD2	NA	CSARVVAGGSYEQYF	TGCAGTGCTAGAGTGGTAGCGGGGGGCTCCTACGAGCAGTACTTC
TRBV29-1	TRBJ1-5	TRBD1	few	CSVGTENQPQHF	TGCAGCGTCGGGACAGAAAATCAGCCCCAGCATTTT
TRBV5-1	TRBJ2-6	NA	few	CASSLVGSGANVLTF	TGCGCCAGCAGCTTGGTGGGCTCTGGGGCCAACGTCCTGACTTTC
TRBV12-3/TRBV12-4	TRBJ1-1	NA	NA	CASSLGVGWGNTEAFF	TGTGCCAGCAGTTTAGGGGTGGGGTGGGGAAACACTGAAGCTTTCTTT
TRBV12-3/TRBV12-4	TRBJ1-1	NA	NA	CASSFHGGGAGTEAFF	TGTGCCAGCAGTTTCCATGGGGGGGGCGCGGGCACTGAAGCTTTCTTT
TRBV12-3/TRBV12-4	TRBJ1-5	NA	NA	CASSFMGGEGQPQHF	TGTGCCAGCAGTTTCATGGGGGGGGAGGGTCAGCCCCAGCATTTT
TRBV20-1	TRBJ2-6	NA	NA	CSAKPTEEWVSGANVLTF	TGCAGTGCTAAACCGACGGAGGAGTGGGTCTCTGGGGCCAACGTCCTGACTTTC
TRBV7-2	TRBJ1-2	NA	NA	CASSPQSGRDKGYGYTF	TGTGCCAGCAGCCCCCAATCTGGCCGGGACAAGGGCTATGGCTACACCTTC
TRBV18	TRBJ1-2	NA	few	CASSPQRSPNYGYTF	TGTGCCAGCTCACCACAAAGGTCCCCCAACTATGGCTACACCTTC
TRBV25-1	TRBJ1-2	NA	many	CASSEFNGYTF	TGTGCCAGCAGTGAATTTAATGGCTACACCTTC
TRBV5-5	TRBJ2-1	NA	many	CASKFQETYNEQFF	TGTGCCAGCAAGTTTCAGGAGACCTACAATGAGCAGTTCTTC
TRBV20-1	TRBJ2-5	TRBD2	few	CSARSWGGQETQYF	TGCAGTGCTAGAAGTTGGGGAGGGCAAGAGACCCAGTACTTC
TRBV4-2	TRBJ1-2	NA	NA	CASSQQTLSPRGYTF	TGTGCCAGCAGCCAACAGACCCTATCGCCGCGGGGCTACACCTTC
TRBV7-2	TRBJ2-5	NA	few	CASSLTSIVKTQYF	TGTGCCAGCAGCTTGACTAGTATCGTAAAGACCCAGTACTTC
TRBV29-1	TRBJ2-5	TRBD2	few	CSVRRGSGETQYF	TGCAGCGTTCGGCGGGGGTCGGGAGAGACCCAGTACTTC
TRBV5-1	TRBJ2-1	NA	few	CASSLVLAQNNEQFF	TGCGCCAGCAGCTTGGTACTAGCCCAGAACAATGAGCAGTTCTTC
TRBV2	TRBJ2-3	NA	NA	CASSEARDTQYF	TGTGCCAGCAGTGAAGCCCGGGATACGCAGTATTTT
TRBV11-2	TRBJ2-5	TRBD2	NA	CASSLAPGGQETQYF	TGTGCCAGCAGCTTAGCTCCGGGGGGGCAAGAGACCCAGTACTTC
TRBV5-1	TRBJ2-3	TRBD2	NA	CASKASGYTDTQYF	TGCGCCAGCAAGGCTAGCGGGTACACAGATACGCAGTATTTT
TRBV6-2/TRBV6-3	TRBJ2-6	TRBD1	NA	CASGTAGANVLTF	TGTGCCAGCGGGACAGCTGGGGCCAACGTCCTGACTTTC
TRBV6-5	TRBJ1-4	NA	many	CASSYLGEKLFF	TGTGCCAGCAGTTACTTAGGTGAAAAACTGTTTTTT
TRBV7-8	TRBJ2-5	TRBD1	NA	CASSRRQGRQETQYF	TGTGCCAGCAGCCGACGACAGGGCCGCCAAGAGACCCAGTACTTC
TRBV2	TRBJ2-7	NA	few	CASRGRANYEQYF	TGTGCCAGCAGAGGCCGCGCGAATTACGAGCAGTACTTC
TRBV7-2	TRBJ2-1	TRBD1	few	CASRQGDSYNEQFF	TGTGCCAGCCGACAGGGGGACTCCTACAATGAGCAGTTCTTC
TRBV28	TRBJ1-3	TRBD1	NA	CASWNRGQGNTIYF	TGTGCCAGTTGGAACAGGGGGCAAGGAAACACCATATATTTT
TRBV7-2	TRBJ2-7	TRBD2	NA	CASSLGLAREQYF	TGTGCCAGCAGCCTCGGACTAGCTCGGGAGCAGTACTTC
TRBV3-1	TRBJ2-6	NA	few	CASSPGGANVLTF	TGTGCCAGCAGCCCCGGTGGGGCCAACGTCCTGACTTTC
TRBV7-2	TRBJ2-1	NA	once	CASSTERAPNEQFF	TGTGCCAGCAGCACTGAAAGGGCCCCCAATGAGCAGTTCTTC
TRBV20-1	TRBJ1-2	NA	few	CSARAGGNYGYTF	TGCAGTGCTAGGGCCGGAGGGAACTATGGCTACACCTTC
TRBV28	TRBJ1-5	TRBD1	NA	CASREGQGRQPQHF	TGTGCCAGCAGAGAAGGACAGGGAAGGCAGCCCCAGCATTTT
TRBV25-1	TRBJ1-6	NA	few	CASSDRRNSPLHF	TGTGCCAGCAGTGATCGTCGGAATTCACCCCTCCACTTT
TRBV18	TRBJ2-1	NA	NA	CASSPGLESGEQFF	TGTGCCAGCTCACCAGGGCTGGAGTCCGGTGAGCAGTTCTTC
TRBV5-1	TRBJ1-6	NA	NA	CASRRANSPLHF	TGCGCCAGCAGAAGAGCTAATTCACCCCTCCACTTT
TRBV5-1	TRBJ2-7	TRBD1	many	CASSFGTGGNEQYF	TGCGCCAGCAGCTTCGGGACAGGGGGCAACGAGCAGTACTTC
TRBV5-1	TRBJ2-3	NA	NA	CATSPGAASTDTQYF	TGCGCCACCTCGCCGGGGGCGGCGAGCACAGATACGCAGTATTTT
TRBV6-5	TRBJ1-5	NA	few	CASSYSAGASQPQHF	TGTGCCAGCAGTTACTCAGCAGGGGCAAGCCAGCCCCAGCATTTT
TRBV29-1	TRBJ1-5	NA	few	CSVGGGVGQPQHF	TGCAGCGTTGGCGGGGGGGTAGGGCAGCCCCAGCATTTT
TRBV5-1	TRBJ1-5	TRBD1	few	CASSLGTGQGQPQHF	TGCGCCAGCAGCTTGGGGACAGGGCAAGGTCAGCCCCAGCATTTT
TRBV5-1	TRBJ1-3	NA	NA	CASSLFSDGNTIYF	TGCGCCAGCAGCTTGTTCTCAGATGGAAACACCATATATTTT
TRBV5-1	TRBJ2-3	TRBD2	few	CASSLARAGGPLDTQYF	TGCGCCAGCAGCTTGGCCCGTGCGGGGGGGCCTCTAGATACGCAGTATTTT
TRBV4-1	TRBJ1-1	NA	NA	CASSQVPGTAEAFF	TGCGCCAGCAGCCAAGTTCCGGGTACCGCTGAAGCTTTCTTT
TRBV15	TRBJ1-1	NA	NA	CATSRESRNTEAFF	TGTGCCACCAGCAGAGAGAGTAGGAACACTGAAGCTTTCTTT
TRBV6-1	TRBJ1-1	NA	NA	CASSSVEGTEAFF	TGTGCCAGCTCTTCGGTAGAGGGCACTGAAGCTTTCTTT
TRBV7-2	TRBJ2-3	TRBD2	many	CASTAGLAYTQYF	TGTGCCAGCACCGCTGGACTAGCGTATACGCAGTATTTT
TRBV5-5	TRBJ2-5	TRBD1	NA	CASGRTGAGVQETQYF	TGTGCCAGCGGAAGAACAGGGGCGGGCGTACAAGAGACCCAGTACTTC
TRBV28	TRBJ2-3	NA	few	CASSEGTDTQYF	TGTGCCAGCAGTGAGGGGACCGATACGCAGTATTTT
TRBV7-2	TRBJ1-6	TRBD1	few	CASSDRGAPLHF	TGTGCCAGCAGCGACAGGGGAGCACCCCTCCACTTT
TRBV4-3	TRBJ2-7	NA	NA	CASSQDALTAYEQYF	TGCGCCAGCAGCCAAGACGCCCTGACAGCCTACGAGCAGTACTTC
TRBV5-1	TRBJ1-2	NA	NA	CASSTTEDGYTF	TGCGCCAGCAGCACCACAGAGGATGGCTACACCTTC
TRBV5-1	TRBJ1-6	NA	NA	CASSLMYQGSSSPLHF	TGCGCCAGCAGCTTGATGTACCAGGGTTCAAGTTCACCCCTCCACTTT
TRBV2	TRBJ2-3	TRBD1	NA	CASSEDRGATDTQYF	TGTGCCAGCAGTGAAGACAGGGGAGCAACAGATACGCAGTATTTT
TRBV5-4	TRBJ2-5	NA	NA	CASSAGNQETQYF	TGTGCCAGCAGCGCGGGCAACCAAGAGACCCAGTACTTC
TRBV11-2	TRBJ1-1	NA	NA	CASSLELGRVRNTEAFF	TGTGCCAGCAGCTTAGAGCTGGGCAGGGTAAGGAACACTGAAGCTTTCTTT
TRBV6-2/TRBV6-3	TRBJ2-6	NA	NA	CASSYAAGRANVLTF	TGTGCCAGCAGTTACGCGGCAGGGAGGGCCAACGTCCTGACTTTC
TRBV7-6	TRBJ2-3	NA	many	CASSLADRTDTQYF	TGTGCCAGCAGCTTAGCGGACAGAACAGATACGCAGTATTTT
TRBV18	TRBJ1-5	NA	few	CASSQDISNQPQHF	TGTGCCAGCTCACAAGACATTAGCAATCAGCCCCAGCATTTT